These 22 T cell receptor beta chains were all obtained from the same sample, sequenced in a study of OX40 agonist ivuxolimab in advanced cancers. Clones were sequenced by immunoSEQ multiplex PCR, and TCRdb holds only the in-frame ones, with some missing. The sample has fewer than 35,000 clones; roughly nine tenths are singletons. The sequencing used CD4+ or CD8+ T cells sorted from blood, collected in a trial of the OX40 agonist ivuxolimab. These receptors all come from an adult with an advanced solid tumor such as melanoma, head and neck, liver or kidney cancer.

V is TRBV30 and J is TRBJ2-4; 13 nucleotides align to TRBD2. Trimming removed 3 bases from V and 8 bases from J; junction bases left unmatched: 7. Germline-derived CDR1 and CDR2 are GTSNPN and SVGIG (reference sequence). This CDR3 is built from 15 residues. The CDR3 region has the DNA TGTGCCTGGAGAGCGGGACTAGCGGGATGGGACATTCAGTACTTC. Its translation is CAWRAGLAGWDIQYF. Combining the CDR3 with reference TRBV30 and TRBJ2-4 gives the whole variable domain SQTIHQWPATLVQPVGSPLSLECTVEGTSNPNLYWYRQAAGRGLQLLFYSVGIGQISSEVPQNLSASRPQDRQFILSSKKLLLSDSGFYLCAWRAGLAGWDIQYFGAGTRLSVL.

This clone is medium-sized. Being one base from a much bigger clone, this may be a read error. Other DNA sequences in this specimen translate into the identical CDR3. The genes are TRBV4-1 and TRBJ2-1, with unresolved D. CDR1 is MGHRA, CDR2 YSYEKL, per germline. The CDR3 covers 13 residues. The germline V and J ends were trimmed by 0 bases and 6 bases, with 6 bases remaining between them. The CDR3 DNA follows: TGCGCCAGCAGCCAAGATTATCTCAATGAGCAGTTCTTC. Translating gives CASSQDYLNEQFF.

The rearrangement uses TRBV7-9 and TRBJ2-3, with D perhaps TRBD2 (6 bases). This CDR3 comprises 15 residues. CDR1 SEHNR and CDR2 FQNEAQ come from the germline V gene (reference sequence). V shed 3 bases and J shed 0 bases, with 10 bases lying between them. CDR3 in amino acids: CASSFAGHSTDTQYF. The CDR3 nucleotides are TGTGCCAGCAGCTTTGCGGGGCATAGCACAGATACGCAGTATTTT.

The CDR3 is CASSSWGPDQPQHF. The CDR3 nucleotides read TGTGCCAGTAGCTCATGGGGTCCCGATCAGCCCCAGCATTTT. V gene TRBV19 combines with J gene TRBJ1-5; D ambiguous. The V gene lost 6 bases and the J gene lost 5 bases, with 14 bases spanning the gap. Germline CDR1 LNHDA, CDR2 SQIVND (reference sequence). This CDR3 comprises 14 residues.

This clone was seen a single time. The rearrangement links TRBV6-5 to TRBJ1-2; D remains unclear. V dropped 2 bases and J dropped 4 bases, with 11 bases sitting between them. The CDR3 runs 14 residues. The germline V gene has CDR1 MNHEY and CDR2 SVGAGI. CDR3 residues: CASSYPQSPYGYTF. Here the CDR3 DNA reads TGTGCCAGCAGTTACCCACAGTCCCCCTATGGCTACACCTTC.

This clone has only a few counts. The chain joins TRBV4-3 to TRBJ2-1; possible D gene TRBD1, 6 bases. The CDR3 consists of 16 residues. The V end was cut by 0 bases, the J end by 6 bases, with 15 bases between. Germline V gene data show CDR1 as LGHNA and CDR2 as YSLEER. The CDR3 here is CASSQEPGQSPNEQFF. Here the CDR3 DNA reads TGCGCCAGCAGCCAAGAACCCGGACAGAGTCCCAATGAGCAGTTCTTC.

V and J are TRBV6-4 and TRBJ1-1; 7 bases match TRBD1. The CDR3 length is 13 residues. Unmatched junction bases numbered 3, after V lost 3 bases and J lost 5 bases. The V gene's germline CDR1 is MRHNA and CDR2 SNTAGT. This chain's CDR3 is CASSEGQLTEAFF. Here the CDR3 DNA reads TGTGCCAGCAGTGAGGGACAGCTGACTGAAGCTTTCTTT.

The chain combines TRBV13 with TRBJ2-3; 11 bases match TRBD2. The V and J ends lost 5 bases and 3 bases, in that order; junction bases with no gene match: 4. The CDR3 contains 15 residues. Germline CDR1 and CDR2: PRHDT and FYEKMQ (reference sequence). The CDR3 reads CASSPRLAGTDTQYF. The CDR3 DNA reads as TGTGCCAGCAGCCCCAGACTAGCGGGGACAGATACGCAGTATTTT.

V gene TRBV30 combines with J gene TRBJ1-2; 7 positions agree with TRBD1. V lost 3 bases and J lost 6; bases outside the gene matches: 1. Germline CDR1 reads GTSNPN; CDR2 reads SVGIG (reference sequence). The CDR3 extends over 11 amino acids. CDR3 nucleotide sequence: TGTGCCTGGAGCCAGGGGGATGGCTACACCTTC. Protein product: CAWSQGDGYTF.

This sequence joins TRBV4-1 and TRBJ2-7; TRBD2 is a possible D gene (5 bases). V shed 1 base and J shed 3 bases, with 10 bases lying between them. CDR1 is MGHRA, CDR2 YSYEKL, per germline. This CDR3 has 14 residues. The CDR3 protein is CASSQVRGFYEQYF. The CDR3 DNA sequence: TGCGCCAGCAGCCAAGTCAGAGGGTTCTACGAGCAGTACTTC.

V and J are TRBV12-5 and TRBJ2-7, with TRBD2 matching 7 bases. V was pared by 1 base and J by 6 bases, with 3 bases of the junction left unmatched. There are 13 residues in the CDR3. Germline V CDR1 and CDR2: LGHNT, FRNRAP. This CDR3 is CASGLAPGGEQYF. The CDR3 DNA is TGTGCTAGTGGTTTGGCTCCGGGGGGCGAGCAGTACTTC.

The genes are TRBV7-9 and TRBJ2-1; the D is unclear. The CDR3 contains 12 residues. Trimming left V 6 bases short and J 8 bases short, with 11 bases between. Germline assignment: CDR1 SEHNR and CDR2 FQNEAQ (reference sequence). In DNA form, the CDR3 reads TGTGCCAGCAGTTGGGTCGGAGATGAGCAGTTCTTC. Translation gives CASSWVGDEQFF.

This chain links TRBV19 with TRBJ2-1; 11 bases are a match to TRBD2. V lost 5 bases, J lost 5 bases, and 5 bases stayed unmatched. This CDR3 region has 15 residues. Germline CDR1 LNHDA, CDR2 SQIVND (reference sequence). In DNA form, the CDR3 reads TGTGCCAGTAGTCGCCTACTAGCGGGAGACAATGAGCAGTTCTTC. Translation gives CASSRLLAGDNEQFF.

The DNA of the CDR3 is TGTGCCAGCAGCTCGGCGCTAGCGGGGACCTACGAGCAGTACTTC. Its translation is CASSSALAGTYEQYF. The chain uses TRBV5-4 and TRBJ2-7, with TRBD2 matching over 9 bases. The CDR3 runs 15 residues. V lost 3 bases to trimming and J lost 2 bases; unmatched junction nucleotides: 6. The germline V gene encodes CDR1 SGHNT and CDR2 YYREEE (reference sequence).

There are a few counts of this clone. V and J are TRBV19 and TRBJ2-6, with TRBD1 matching over 10 bases. Germline V gene lookup returns CDR1 LNHDA and CDR2 SQIVND (reference sequence). V shed 9 bases and J 2 bases; nucleotides not matched to a gene: 7. The CDR3 extends over 16 amino acids. CDR3 in amino acids: CASRGQGFAGANVLTF. The DNA of the CDR3 is TGTGCCAGCCGGGGACAGGGGTTCGCTGGGGCCAACGTCCTGACTTTC.

The J gene is TRBJ2-7, the V gene TRBV6-5; unclear D gene. In germline, CDR1 is MNHEY, CDR2 SVGAGI. The CDR3 consists of 14 residues. Trimming stripped 2 bases from V and 0 bases from J, with 8 bases between. The CDR3 loop reads CASSYGGGSYEQYF. CDR3 nucleotide sequence: TGTGCCAGCAGTTACGGCGGCGGCTCCTACGAGCAGTACTTC.

The chain couples TRBV5-1 to TRBJ2-1, with 9 bases matching TRBD2. CDR1 SGHRS and CDR2 YFSETQ come from the germline V gene. The length of the CDR3 is 14 residues. V lost 0 bases to trimming and J lost 7 bases; unmatched junction nucleotides: 2. The CDR3 bases are TGCGCCAGCAGCTTGGTAGCGGGAGCTAATGAGCAGTTCTTC. It specifies CASSLVAGANEQFF.

This clone was observed once. This chain connects TRBV13 to TRBJ1-5; 11 bases match TRBD1. J gave up 1 base and V 0 bases, and 2 bases lay outside the gene matches. The CDR3 sequence is 17 residues long. Germline assignment: CDR1 PRHDT and CDR2 FYEKMQ (reference sequence). CDR3 bases: TGTGCCAGCAGCTTAGGGGGACAGGGGGACAGCAATCAGCCCCAGCATTTT. Its translation is CASSLGGQGDSNQPQHF. Drawing the rest from reference TRBV13 and TRBJ1-5, the complete variable domain is AAGVIQSPRHLIKEKRETATLKCYPIPRHDTVYWYQQGPGQDPQFLISFYEKMQSDKGSIPDRFSAQQFSDYHSELNMSSLELGDSALYFCASSLGGQGDSNQPQHFGDGTRLSIL.

V gene TRBV5-4 combines with J gene TRBJ2-3; D is tentatively TRBD1 or TRBD2 (5 bases each). The V and J ends lost 4 bases and 3 bases respectively, with 21 bases between them. Germline V gene data show CDR1 as SGHNT and CDR2 as YYREEE (reference sequence). The CDR3 extends over 17 amino acids. The CDR3 DNA sequence: TGTGCCAGCAGCGGGATCGGGGCCTTACCGGGGACAGATACGCAGTATTTT. Translated: CASSGIGALPGTDTQYF. Filled out from reference TRBV5-4 and TRBJ2-3, the complete variable domain reads ETGVTQSPTHLIKTRGQQVTLRCSSQSGHNTVSWYQQALGQGPQFIFQYYREEENGRGNFPPRFSGLQFPNYSSELNVNALELDDSALYLCASSGIGALPGTDTQYFGPGTRLTVL.

The chain joins TRBV7-8 to TRBJ1-2; D might be TRBD1 (6 bases). This CDR3 region has 14 residues. The germline V gene has CDR1 SGHVS and CDR2 FQNEAQ. Deletions cut 5 bases from V and 4 bases from J, with 14 bases between. The CDR3 nucleotides read TGTGCCAGCAGCACCGGGGGCTCCGCCTATGGCTACACCTTC. The encoded protein is CASSTGGSAYGYTF.

The V gene is TRBV7-8, the J gene TRBJ1-3; D is perhaps TRBD1 (5 bases). Germline V gives CDR1 SGHVS, CDR2 FQNEAQ. The length of the CDR3 is 15 residues. Trimming pared 5 bases from V and 0 bases from J, leaving 11 bases between. The CDR3: CASSPWGDSGNTIYF. The CDR3 bases are TGTGCCAGCAGCCCGTGGGGGGACTCTGGAAACACCATATATTTT.

The genes are TRBV30 and TRBJ2-3, with a tentative D call TRBD2 (6 bases). Per germline, CDR1 GTSNPN and CDR2 SVGIG (reference sequence). V lost 4 bases to trimming and J lost 4 bases, with 24 bases between them. The CDR3 extends over 17 amino acids. The CDR3 region has the DNA TGTGCCTGGAAGGTCGGGAGCAAATTTGGTTCCCCAGATACGCAGTATTTT. Translating it yields CAWKVGSKFGSPDTQYF. The whole variable domain, filled in from reference TRBV30 and TRBJ2-3, reads SQTIHQWPATLVQPVGSPLSLECTVEGTSNPNLYWYRQAAGRGLQLLFYSVGIGQISSEVPQNLSASRPQDRQFILSSKKLLLSDSGFYLCAWKVGSKFGSPDTQYFGPGTRLTVL.